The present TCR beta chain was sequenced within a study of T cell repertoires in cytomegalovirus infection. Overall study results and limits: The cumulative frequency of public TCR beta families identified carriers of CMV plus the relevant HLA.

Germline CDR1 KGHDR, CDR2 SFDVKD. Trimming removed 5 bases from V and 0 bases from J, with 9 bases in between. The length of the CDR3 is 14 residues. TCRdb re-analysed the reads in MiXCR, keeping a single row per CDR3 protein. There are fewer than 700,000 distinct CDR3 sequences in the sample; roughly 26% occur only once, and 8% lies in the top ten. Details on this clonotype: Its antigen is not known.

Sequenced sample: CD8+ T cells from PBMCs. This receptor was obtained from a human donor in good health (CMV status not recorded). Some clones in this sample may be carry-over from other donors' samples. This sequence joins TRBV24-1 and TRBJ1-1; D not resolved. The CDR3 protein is CATSGGELNTEAFF. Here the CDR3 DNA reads TGTGCCACCAGTGGGGGAGAATTGAACACTGAAGCTTTCTTT.